This T cell receptor (beta chain) emerged from a study of shared T cell receptors in the human thymus. The protocol was immunoSEQ multiplex PCR, while the TCRdb copy is restricted to in-frame clones and leaves out a portion. The table lists hundreds of thousands of clones, 70% to 90% of them singletons. V lost 5 bases, J lost 0 bases, and 11 bases lay in between. The CDR3 covers 15 residues. Germline CDR1 reads SEHNR; CDR2 reads FQNEAQ (reference sequence). This sample also appeared in a second study, on human thymus T cells. This second study says: Thymus was obtained from resections taken during corrective heart surgery. Related research described thymic repertoires that were highly overlapping among unrelated individuals.

The chain couples TRBV7-9 to TRBJ1-5; D remains ambiguous. The TCR was taken from a girl less than two years old with a congenital heart defect. Sequenced: thymocytes. The CDR3 sequence: CASSRGLNSNQPQHF. CDR3 bases: TGTGCCAGCAGCCGGGGTCTTAATAGCAATCAGCCCCAGCATTTT.